This TCR beta chain stems from a study of shared clonotypes between healthy human individuals. Across the whole study: The study enrolled a couple of women and a few men aged 18 to 49.

Sequenced by immunoSEQ multiplex PCR; TCRdb stores in-frame clones only, minus some. Of approximately 1.4 million clones in the sample, approximately 98% were seen once. CDR3 length equals 11 residues. Trimming took off 6 bases at V and 7 bases at J, with 9 bases between the two ends. Germline lookup yields CDR1 DFQATT and CDR2 SNEGSKA (reference sequence). Whole-study findings and limits: Memory subsets had estimated richness that was generally smaller than that of naive subsets. Rarefaction indicated that sorted-subset sequencing remained incomplete although depth was large.

On this clone itself: Its antigen is currently unknown.

The specimen was naive CD4+ T cells sorted from blood. As to subset: CD45RA+ positively selected. The gene calls are TRBV20-1 and TRBJ2-2, with D possibly matching TRBD2 (5 bases). This clonotype was obtained from a man aged 25-45 years in good health. CDR3 residues: CSASGGGELFF. CDR3 sequence (DNA): TGCAGTGCCAGCGGTGGCGGGGAGCTGTTTTTT.